This T cell receptor (beta chain) is from a study of blood T cell repertoires in COVID-19. Study-wide background: COVID-19 samples from acute and convalescent phases originated in the United States, Italy and Spain. PBMCs, B-cell-depleted T cells, or T cells provided the cDNA or gDNA that made up the material.

Germline V gives CDR1 KGHSH, CDR2 LQKENI. Trimming removed 3 bases from V and 1 base from J, with 7 bases in between. The CDR3 spans 15 residues. The table came from immunoSEQ multiplex PCR; TCRdb's copy has only in-frame clones and leaves some out. The sample holds about 150,000 clones, about 85% seen once. Patients in Seattle were enrolled during active infection, then followed longitudinally. The chain couples TRBV18 to TRBJ2-6, with D unclear. The clonotype was recovered from a man aged 55-75 years with COVID-19, enrolled during active disease. Sequences were obtained from peripheral blood. CDR3 loop: CASSPLISGANVLTF. CDR3 DNA sequence: TGTGCCAGCTCACCGTTAATATCTGGGGCCAACGTCCTGACTTTC. Together with reference TRBV18 and TRBJ2-6, the CDR3 gives the full variable domain: NAGVMQNPRHLVRRRGQEARLRCSPMKGHSHVYWYRQLPEEGLKFMVYLQKENIIDESGMPKERFSAEFPKEGPSILRIQQVVRGDSAAYFCASSPLISGANVLTFGAGSRLTVL.